What follows describes a single TCR beta chain. Its cognate antigen is unknown. The record originates from a study of cytotoxic CD8 clonotypes in ibrutinib-treated CLL. Study-level information: There were, on average, around 260,000 productive templates and 80,000 to 100,000 productive rearrangements per sample.

With 5 bases removed from V and 3 bases from J, the gap between germline ends came to 14 bases. CDR3 size: 15 residues. Germline CDR1 and CDR2: SEHNR and FQNEAQ (reference sequence). Clones were read by immunoSEQ multiplex PCR, and TCRdb kept only the in-frame ones, dropping some. Of 150,000 or so clones in the sample, roughly 80% were seen once. General study points: Clonality grew at ibrutinib response; at progression, it decreased back toward baseline. Against age-matched healthy donors, baseline clonality ran higher and tracked circulating CD8+ T-cell counts.

The sequencing used PBMCs, collected after 24 months of ibrutinib treatment. The receptor was isolated from a human donor with chronic lymphocytic leukemia. The rearrangement joins TRBV7-9 to TRBJ1-5, with D tentatively TRBD1 (6 bases). The DNA for the CDR3 is TGTGCCAGCAGCGCCCAACAGGGTCACAATCAGCCCCAGCATTTT. Translated: CASSAQQGHNQPQHF.